A single sample gave rise to the 28 T cell receptor beta chains below, sequenced in a study of shared clonotypes between healthy human individuals. Sequencing used immunoSEQ multiplex PCR; TCRdb keeps in-frame clones, though not all of them. This sample carries roughly 300,000 clones, roughly 80% of them seen once, and the ten largest clones take about 10%. The sequenced sample was memory CD4+ T cells sorted from blood. Documented subset: CD45RA-negative fraction. These receptors were collected from a man between 25 and 39 years old in good health.

This rearrangement joins TRBV5-1 to TRBJ2-1; D may be TRBD1 (5 bases). The germline V and J ends were trimmed by 0 bases and 7 bases, with 14 bases remaining between them. This CDR3 is 15 amino acids long. CDR1 SGHRS and CDR2 YFSETQ come from the germline V gene. CDR3 DNA sequence: TGCGCCAGCAGCTTGGAACAGGTCGCTCGGAATGAGCAGTTCTTC. It yields the protein CASSLEQVARNEQFF.

This clone was found a few times. Additional DNA sequences in this sample encode the identical CDR3. This chain joins TRBV7-9 and TRBJ1-1; no clear D. This CDR3 is 13 amino acids long. The germline V and J ends were trimmed by 1 base and 5 bases, with 8 bases remaining between them. Germline assignment: CDR1 SEHNR and CDR2 FQNEAQ (reference sequence). In DNA, the CDR3 is TGTGCCAGCAGCTTAGAAGGTGGGACTGAAGCTTTCTTT. Residues: CASSLEGGTEAFF.

V usage is TRBV10-1 and J usage is TRBJ1-5; D remains unclear. Deletions cut 8 bases from V and 4 bases from J, with 12 bases between. This CDR3 has 13 residues. Germline V gene lookup returns CDR1 WNHNN and CDR2 SYGVQD (reference sequence). CDR3: CASSEEGNQPQHF. In DNA, the CDR3 is TGCGCCAGCTCGGAAGAAGGTAATCAGCCCCAGCATTTT.

This clone was seen a few times. This chain connects TRBV29-1 to TRBJ2-5, with 9 bases lining up with TRBD1. The CDR3 consists of 13 residues. Germline V gene lookup returns CDR1 SQVTM and CDR2 ANQGSEA. The trim removed 4 bases at V and 4 bases at J, leaving 4 bases unmatched. The CDR3 protein is CSVVWTGVETQYF. DNA of the CDR3: TGCAGCGTTGTGTGGACAGGGGTAGAGACCCAGTACTTC.

The genes are TRBV6-1 and TRBJ2-7; D call uncertain. CDR1 is MNHNS, CDR2 SASEGT, per germline. V gave up 4 bases and J gave up 1 base, with 5 bases separating them. The CDR3 has 12 amino acids. CDR3 bases: TGTGCCAGCAGTGTGGAATCCTACGAGCAGTACTTC. Translated, it gives CASSVESYEQYF.

The V and J genes are TRBV18 and TRBJ2-7; D not resolved. Trimming pared 0 bases from V and 4 bases from J, leaving 16 bases between. The length of the CDR3 is 16 residues. CDR1 is KGHSH and CDR2 is LQKENI in the germline V gene. CDR3 amino acids: CASSPPLVARRYEQYF. Written as DNA, the CDR3 is TGTGCCAGCTCACCACCCTTGGTAGCTCGGAGATACGAGCAGTACTTC. The variable domain in full, completed from reference TRBV18 and TRBJ2-7, reads NAGVMQNPRHLVRRRGQEARLRCSPMKGHSHVYWYRQLPEEGLKFMVYLQKENIIDESGMPKERFSAEFPKEGPSILRIQQVVRGDSAAYFCASSPPLVARRYEQYFGPGTRLTVT.

The rearrangement joins TRBV5-4 to TRBJ2-7; TRBD2 aligns across 11 bases. Germline V gene data show CDR1 as SGHNT and CDR2 as YYREEE (reference sequence). V shed 2 bases, J shed 3 bases, and the junction held 4 bases outside the gene matches. The CDR3 is 15 residues long. CDR3 loop: CASSFGTSGLYEQYF. CDR3 DNA: TGTGCCAGCAGCTTCGGGACTAGCGGCCTCTACGAGCAGTACTTC.

The chain combines TRBV29-1 with TRBJ1-4; weak D call: TRBD1 (5 bases). The CDR3 runs to 13 residues. Germline lookup yields CDR1 SQVTM and CDR2 ANQGSEA. Trimming shortened V by 6 bases and J by 7 bases, and 15 bases separated the two germline ends. For the CDR3, the DNA is TGCAGCGTCGCAAAGGGGTTAGGTGAAAAACTGTTTTTT. Translation: CSVAKGLGEKLFF.

The J gene is TRBJ1-2, the V gene TRBV6-6; possible D gene TRBD1, 6 bases. This CDR3 is 13 amino acids long. Trimming took 6 bases from V and 2 from J, leaving 10 bases between them. Germline V gene lookup returns CDR1 MNHNY and CDR2 SVGAGI (reference sequence). CDR3 bases: TGTGCCAGCAGCCTTGACAGGAACTATGGCTACACCTTC. This encodes CASSLDRNYGYTF.

The chain has TRBV7-9 and TRBJ2-3; D perhaps matches TRBD2 (6 bases). V lost 1 base, J lost 2 bases, and 16 bases lay in between. The CDR3 contains 17 residues. Germline V gene sequence: CDR1 SEHNR, CDR2 FQNEAQ (reference sequence). The CDR3 region is CASSLGSGVSHTDTQYF. The CDR3, as DNA: TGTGCCAGCAGCTTAGGTTCGGGGGTCAGCCACACAGATACGCAGTATTTT.

DNA of the CDR3: TGTGCCAGCAGCCCCGGGACATCGAATGAAAAACTGTTTTTT. It specifies CASSPGTSNEKLFF. The chain combines TRBV7-6 with TRBJ1-4, with D possibly matching TRBD1 (6 bases). Germline lookup yields CDR1 SGHVS and CDR2 FNYEAQ. The CDR3 is 14 amino acids. Trimming took 5 bases from V and 5 from J, leaving 12 bases between them. The variable domain in full, completed from reference TRBV7-6 and TRBJ1-4, reads GAGVSQSPRYKVTKRGQDVALRCDPISGHVSLYWYRQALGQGPEFLTYFNYEAQQDKSGLPNDRFSAERPEGSISTLTIQRTEQRDSAMYRCASSPGTSNEKLFFGSGTQLSVL.

This chain joins TRBV5-5 and TRBJ2-7; 11 bases map to TRBD1. V shed 1 base and J 2 bases; nucleotides not matched to a gene: 8. The CDR3 is 17 amino acids. CDR1 is SGHKS and CDR2 is YYEKEE in the germline V gene (reference sequence). This CDR3 reads CASSLFPGQGATYEQYF. The CDR3 DNA follows: TGTGCCAGCAGCTTGTTCCCCGGACAGGGGGCAACCTACGAGCAGTACTTC. The whole variable domain, remainder taken from reference TRBV5-5 and TRBJ2-7, is DAGVTQSPTHLIKTRGQQVTLRCSPISGHKSVSWYQQVLGQGPQFIFQYYEKEERGRGNFPDRFSARQFPNYSSELNVNALLLGDSALYLCASSLFPGQGATYEQYFGPGTRLTVT.

V and J are TRBV6-6 and TRBJ2-7; D is uncertain. Per germline, CDR1 MNHNY and CDR2 SVGAGI (reference sequence). There are 11 residues in the CDR3. Trimming took 9 bases from V and 6 from J, leaving 12 bases between them. The CDR3 is CASSSSLEQYF. The CDR3 coding sequence is TGTGCCAGTTCCTCCTCGCTCGAGCAGTACTTC.

This clone was detected only once. V and J are TRBV27 and TRBJ2-7, with no clear D. V gave up 5 bases and J gave up 4 bases, with 12 bases separating them. The germline V gene has CDR1 MNHEY and CDR2 SMNVEV (reference sequence). CDR3 length: 13 residues. The CDR3 sequence: CASSPVVAYEQYF. CDR3 in DNA: TGTGCCAGCAGTCCGGTGGTAGCTTACGAGCAGTACTTC.

The rearrangement joins TRBV2 to TRBJ2-2, with D possibly being TRBD2 (5 bases). CDR1 SNHLY and CDR2 FYNNEI come from the germline V gene. This CDR3 contains 13 residues. With 0 bases removed from V and 7 bases from J, the gap between germline ends came to 6 bases. CDR3 nucleotides: TGTGCCAGCAGTGAAGCGGCGGGCGGGGAGCTGTTTTTT. Its protein product is CASSEAAGGELFF.

This clone was picked up one time. This rearrangement joins TRBV19 to TRBJ1-1; TRBD1 matches at 10 bases. This CDR3 contains 17 residues. J was trimmed by 0 bases and V by 4 bases; bases with no gene match: 8. The germline CDR1 and CDR2 sequences are LNHDA and SQIVND (reference sequence). The CDR3: CASSTRTGGGMNTEAFF. DNA of the CDR3: TGTGCCAGTAGTACCCGGACAGGGGGGGGAATGAACACTGAAGCTTTCTTT. Looking up the rest from reference TRBV19 and TRBJ1-1 gives the full variable domain: DGGITQSPKYLFRKEGQNVTLSCEQNLNHDAMYWYRQDPGQGLRLIYYSQIVNDFQKGDIAEGYSVSREKKESFPLTVTSAQKNPTAFYLCASSTRTGGGMNTEAFFGQGTRLTVV.

The chain couples TRBV5-1 to TRBJ2-2; maybe TRBD2 (5 bases). The CDR3 spans 15 residues. Between the trimmed V and J ends, which lost 4 bases and 2 bases, there was a span of 12 bases. From germline, CDR1 is SGHRS and CDR2 YFSETQ. The CDR3 region has the DNA TGCGCCAGCAGCCTACTAGGAGTAAACACCGGGGAGCTGTTTTTT. Protein sequence: CASSLLGVNTGELFF.

The DNA of the CDR3 is TGCGCCAGCAGTCACCAAGGGGAATTTCATCACTACGAGCAGTACTTC. This codes for CASSHQGEFHHYEQYF. V is TRBV23-1 and J is TRBJ2-7; maybe TRBD1 (5 bases). TRBV23-1 is assigned to the ORF class and has an uncertain function. V shed 3 bases and J shed 3 bases, with 18 bases lying between them. This CDR3 comprises 16 residues.

In the case of this clone: This specimen includes other DNA sequences encoding the same CDR3. V gene TRBV2 combines with J gene TRBJ1-1, with a possible D match to TRBD1 (6 bases). Trimming shortened V by 4 bases and J by 3 bases, and 9 bases separated the two germline ends. Germline loops: CDR1 SNHLY, CDR2 FYNNEI. The length of the CDR3 is 13 residues. CDR3 amino acids: CASSARGDTEAFF. The CDR3 DNA reads TGTGCCAGCAGTGCCAGGGGAGACACTGAAGCTTTCTTT.

This clone was counted many times. The chain uses TRBV13 and TRBJ2-7; TRBD2 matches at 12 bases. After removal of 4 bases from V and 6 bases from J, the junction contained 4 bases not matched to a gene. Germline-derived CDR1 and CDR2 are PRHDT and FYEKMQ (reference sequence). The CDR3 is 14 residues long. The CDR3 region is CASSSSGRASEQYF. The DNA of the CDR3 is TGTGCCAGCAGCTCTAGCGGGAGGGCGTCCGAGCAGTACTTC.

The chain combines TRBV9 with TRBJ2-3, with D hard to call. Per the germline V gene, CDR1 is SGDLS and CDR2 is YYNGEE. The CDR3 contains 12 residues. Trimming stripped 3 bases from V and 6 bases from J, with 8 bases between. The CDR3: CASSGSLDTQYF. The CDR3 region has the DNA TGTGCCAGCAGCGGATCCCTCGATACGCAGTATTTT.

V and J are TRBV11-3 and TRBJ2-1, with 10 bases matching TRBD1. The CDR3 contains 15 residues. J was trimmed by 3 bases and V by 5 bases; bases with no gene match: 4. Germline values: CDR1 SGHNT, CDR2 YENEEA. In nucleotides, the CDR3 is TGTGCCAGCAGCGCCGGGACAGGGGTCTACAATGAGCAGTTCTTC. It encodes CASSAGTGVYNEQFF. The full variable domain, completed using reference TRBV11-3 and TRBJ2-1, is EAGVVQSPRYKIIEKKQPVAFWCNPISGHNTLYWYLQNLGQGPELLIRYENEEAVDDSQLPKDRFSAERLKGVDSTLKIQPAELGDSAVYLCASSAGTGVYNEQFFGPGTRLTVL.

J is TRBJ2-7 and V is TRBV7-8; TRBD2 agrees at 7 bases. V gave up 4 bases and J gave up 4 bases; unmatched junction bases: 10. This CDR3 region has 15 residues. Germline V gene lookup returns CDR1 SGHVS and CDR2 FQNEAQ. Here the CDR3 DNA reads TGTGCCAGCAGCTGGGGCGCGGGAGCCGGATACGAGCAGTACTTC. Its translation: CASSWGAGAGYEQYF.

This chain joins TRBV4-1 and TRBJ2-5, with 10 bases fitting TRBD2. The CDR3 length is 17 residues. Looked up from germline, CDR1 is MGHRA and CDR2 is YSYEKL. After removal of 3 bases from V and 2 bases from J, the junction contained 9 bases not matched to a gene. The CDR3 sequence: CASSHTASGSLQETQYF. The DNA for the CDR3 is TGCGCCAGCAGCCATACGGCTAGCGGGAGTCTTCAAGAGACCCAGTACTTC.

This chain connects TRBV7-8 to TRBJ2-7; TRBD1 matches at 9 bases. Germline-derived CDR1 and CDR2 are SGHVS and FQNEAQ. CDR3 length equals 16 residues. J lost 3 bases, V lost 10 bases, and 16 bases had no gene match. The CDR3 reads CATTPKQGQGYYEQYF. The CDR3 coding sequence is TGTGCCACCACTCCTAAACAGGGACAGGGATACTACGAGCAGTACTTC. Complete variable domain (other parts from reference TRBV7-8 and TRBJ2-7): GAGVSQSPRYKVAKRGQDVALRCDPISGHVSLFWYQQALGQGPEFLTYFQNEAQLDKSGLPSDRFFAERPEGSVSTLKIQRTQQEDSAVYLCATTPKQGQGYYEQYFGPGTRLTVT.

This clone was recorded a few times. The chain combines TRBV29-1 with TRBJ2-2, with D uncertain. The CDR3 extends over 13 amino acids. From germline, CDR1 is SQVTM and CDR2 ANQGSEA. V was clipped by 7 bases and J by 4 bases, with 13 bases between them. The CDR3 sequence is CSASTGSTGELFF. CDR3 bases: TGCAGCGCATCCACGGGTTCCACCGGGGAGCTGTTTTTT.

This CDR3 is CASSQRLYNEQFF. CDR3 sequence (DNA): TGTGCCAGCAGCCAGCGACTATACAATGAGCAGTTCTTC. The chain has TRBV14 and TRBJ2-1; a possible D gene is TRBD2 (5 bases). Between the trimmed V and J ends, which lost 3 bases and 4 bases, there was a span of 7 bases. Germline V gene sequence: CDR1 SGHDN, CDR2 FVKESK. CDR3 size: 13 residues. The full variable domain, with the rest looked up from reference TRBV14 and TRBJ2-1, is EAGVTQFPSHSVIEKGQTVTLRCDPISGHDNLYWYRRVMGKEIKFLLHFVKESKQDESGMPNNRFLAERTGGTYSTLKVQPAELEDSGVYFCASSQRLYNEQFFGPGTRLTVL.

The chain is built from TRBV10-3 and TRBJ2-3; possibly TRBD1 for D (6 bases). V gave up 10 bases and J gave up 1 base, with 12 bases separating them. Germline V gene sequence: CDR1 ENHRY, CDR2 SYGVKD. This CDR3 spans 13 amino acids. CDR3 DNA sequence: TGTGCCAGTGGACAGCTGCGCACAGATACGCAGTATTTT. Amino acid sequence: CASGQLRTDTQYF.